The present TCR beta chain was sequenced within a study of cytomegalovirus exposure and HLA in healthy donors. Regarding the study as a whole: Most observed TCR sequences were rare, whereas some public TCRs were detected in many donors.

Comments on this clone: Its antigen is not identified.

PCR used 60 Vbeta primers and 13 Jbeta primers. Assay: immunoSEQ multiplex PCR; the TCRdb copy retains only in-frame clones and omits some. Altogether about 120,000 clones are present, roughly 80% being singletons, with the ten largest covering around 3.7%. The sequence came from a young man in good health and CMV-seronegative. The sequenced material came from PBMCs.

CDR3 amino acids: CSALREYEQYF. CDR3 nucleotides: TGCAGCGCCCTGAGGGAGTACGAGCAGTACTTC. The chain links TRBV29-1 to TRBJ2-7; the D gene is possibly TRBD2 (5 bases). The germline V gene has CDR1 SQVTM and CDR2 ANQGSEA. The CDR3 runs 11 residues. With 7 bases removed from V and 4 bases from J, the gap between germline ends came to 11 bases.